This passage covers 6 T cell receptor beta chains from one sample sequenced in a study of human CD8 memory T cell subsets. TCR beta libraries were made by UMI-labeled 5' RACE. TCRdb re-analyzed the 5' RACE reads; it lists each CDR3 protein once, without DNA. In all, the sample yields about 17,000 distinct CDR3 sequences. The sequenced material came from CD8+ T cells from PBMCs. Receptors originate from a human donor in good health.

Judged by frequency, this clonotype is medium-sized. This chain links TRBV29-1 with TRBJ2-5; TCRdb indicates TRBD1, and absent DNA this call remains unverified. The germline CDR1 and CDR2 sequences are SQVTM and ANQGSEA. The CDR3 is made up of 15 amino acids. The CDR3 spells CSVEDTGQVGETQYF.

This clonotype counts as medium-sized by frequency. V and J are TRBV4-1 and TRBJ1-1; there is no DNA to check the TCRdb D call of TRBD1. The germline V gene has CDR1 MGHRA and CDR2 YSYEKL. CDR3 size: 14 residues. The CDR3 region is CASSLAGASTEAFF.

This clonotype shows up as medium-sized by frequency. J is TRBJ1-1 and V is TRBV9. The CDR3 contains 14 residues. Looked up from germline, CDR1 is SGDLS and CDR2 is YYNGEE. The CDR3 region is CASSVVDGRAEAFF.

The J gene is TRBJ1-1, the V gene TRBV4-3. This CDR3 region has 14 residues. Germline V CDR1 and CDR2: LGHNA, YSLEER. Here the CDR3 reads CASSPNAANTEAFF.

The V and J genes are TRBV7-9 and TRBJ2-2. Per the germline V gene, CDR1 is SEHNR and CDR2 is FQNEAQ (reference sequence). CDR3 length equals 13 residues. The CDR3 loop is CASSLEENGELFF.

The V call is TRBV7-8, the J call TRBJ2-1; TCRdb picks TRBD2, but there is no DNA to check that call. CDR1 and CDR2 from the germline V gene are SGHVS and FQNEAQ. The CDR3 contains 18 residues. CDR3 loop: CASRLGASGSGSYNEQFF.